This TCR beta chain was captured by sequencing in a study of blood T cells in healthy people across ages. The length of the CDR3 is 14 residues. Germline loops: CDR1 SGHTA, CDR2 FQGNSA. The V gene lost 1 base and the J gene lost 5 bases, with 12 bases spanning the gap. A second PCR, run for about 7 to 11 cycles, used a sample-barcoded 5' primer plus a J-beta primer mix. Each sample yielded at least 2.5 million CDR3-containing paired-end reads. TCRdb reprocessed the 5' RACE reads via MiXCR and lists one record per CDR3 protein. The sample includes some 880,000 distinct CDR3 sequences, 35% to 40% seen only once; the top ten take under 15%. General study findings and limits: TCR beta diversity per million T cells fell roughly linearly with age. The study lacked donor CMV status, which possibly confounded expanded clonotype changes. The unsorted PBMCs prevented any conclusive comparison of naive versus antigen-experienced cells.

Worth noting for this clonotype: What it binds is not known.

This chain connects TRBV7-2 to TRBJ2-7; D unresolved. The TCR was taken from a man between 18 and 29 years old in good health. Sequenced material: blood. CDR3 coding DNA: TGTGCCAGCAGCTTAGTTGGCTTTGGCAACGAGCAGTACTTC. It yields the protein CASSLVGFGNEQYF.